This T cell receptor beta chain was obtained from a study of T cell changes during pregnancy in multiple sclerosis. The CDR3 has 16 residues. Trimming left V 0 bases short and J 2 bases short, with 11 bases between. The germline gives CDR1 MNHEY, CDR2 SMNVEV (reference sequence). Assay: immunoSEQ multiplex PCR; the TCRdb copy retains only in-frame clones and omits some. The sample gives under 65,000 clones, just over 90% of which show up once; around 4% is in the top ten. This chain links TRBV27 with TRBJ2-1, with D perhaps matching TRBD2 (6 bases). The sequence was obtained from a female donor with multiple sclerosis, enrolled in a pregnancy study. Sequences were derived from CD8+ T cells from peripheral blood mononuclear cells, sampled in the second trimester of pregnancy. The DNA for the CDR3 is TGTGCCAGCAGTTTATCGGGGCTAGCGACCTACAATGAGCAGTTCTTC. Translated: CASSLSGLATYNEQFF.